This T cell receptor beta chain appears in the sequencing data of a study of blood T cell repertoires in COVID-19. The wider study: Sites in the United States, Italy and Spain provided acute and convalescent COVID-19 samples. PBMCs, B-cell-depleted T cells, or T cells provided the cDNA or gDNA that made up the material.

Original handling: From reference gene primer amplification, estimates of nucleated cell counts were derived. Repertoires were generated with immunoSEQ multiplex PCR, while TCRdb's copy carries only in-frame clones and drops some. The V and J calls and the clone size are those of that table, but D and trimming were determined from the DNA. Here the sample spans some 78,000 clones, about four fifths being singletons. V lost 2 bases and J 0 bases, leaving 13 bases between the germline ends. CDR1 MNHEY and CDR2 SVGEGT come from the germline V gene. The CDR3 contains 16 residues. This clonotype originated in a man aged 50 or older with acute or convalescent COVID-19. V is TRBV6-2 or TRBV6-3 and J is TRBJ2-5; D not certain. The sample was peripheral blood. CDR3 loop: CASSYPTILYQETQYF. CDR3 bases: TGTGCCAGCAGTTACCCTACCATTTTGTACCAAGAGACCCAGTACTTC.